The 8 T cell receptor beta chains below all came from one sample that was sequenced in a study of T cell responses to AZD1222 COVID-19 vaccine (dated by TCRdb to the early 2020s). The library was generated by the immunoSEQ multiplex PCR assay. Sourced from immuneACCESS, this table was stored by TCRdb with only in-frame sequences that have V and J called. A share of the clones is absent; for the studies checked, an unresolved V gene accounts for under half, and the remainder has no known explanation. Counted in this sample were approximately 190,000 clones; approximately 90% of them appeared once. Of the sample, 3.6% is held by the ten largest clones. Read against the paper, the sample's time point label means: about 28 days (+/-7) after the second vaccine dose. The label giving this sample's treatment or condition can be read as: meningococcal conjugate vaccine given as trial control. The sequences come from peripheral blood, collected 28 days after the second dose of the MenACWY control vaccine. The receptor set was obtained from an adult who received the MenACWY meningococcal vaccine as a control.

DNA of the CDR3: TGTGCCAGCTCACACGGACGAACCGCCTACGAGCAGTACTTC. Its protein product is CASSHGRTAYEQYF. The rearrangement joins TRBV18 to TRBJ2-7; no definite D call. The CDR3 sequence is 14 residues long. Germline assignment: CDR1 KGHSH and CDR2 LQKENI. V lost 4 bases and J 2 bases, leaving 12 bases between the germline ends.

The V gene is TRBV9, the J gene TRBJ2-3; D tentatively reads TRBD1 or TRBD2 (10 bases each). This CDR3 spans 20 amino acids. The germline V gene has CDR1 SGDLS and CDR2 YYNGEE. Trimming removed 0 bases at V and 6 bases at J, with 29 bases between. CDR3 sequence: CASSVEGQGVLAGLRDTQYF. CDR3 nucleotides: TGTGCCAGCAGCGTAGAAGGACAGGGGGTACTAGCGGGACTTAGGGATACGCAGTATTTT.

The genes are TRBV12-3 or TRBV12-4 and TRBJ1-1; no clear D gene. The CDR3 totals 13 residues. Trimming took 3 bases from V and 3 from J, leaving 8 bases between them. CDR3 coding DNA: TGTGCCAGCAGTTTCGTCGTTGACACTGAAGCTTTCTTT. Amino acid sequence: CASSFVVDTEAFF.

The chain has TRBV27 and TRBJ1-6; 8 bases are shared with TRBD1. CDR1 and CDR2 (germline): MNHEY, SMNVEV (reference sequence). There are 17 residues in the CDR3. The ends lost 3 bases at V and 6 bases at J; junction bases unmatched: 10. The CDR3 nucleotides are TGTGCCAGCAGTTTGATCCCAGGGGGCAATATTAATTCACCCCTCCACTTT. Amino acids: CASSLIPGGNINSPLHF.

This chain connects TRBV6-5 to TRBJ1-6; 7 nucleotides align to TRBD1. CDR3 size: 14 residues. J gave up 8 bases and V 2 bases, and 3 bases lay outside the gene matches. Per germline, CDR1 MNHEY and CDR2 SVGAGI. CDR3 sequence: CASSYGQGDSPLHF. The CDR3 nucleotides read TGTGCCAGCAGTTACGGTCAGGGGGATTCACCCCTCCACTTT.

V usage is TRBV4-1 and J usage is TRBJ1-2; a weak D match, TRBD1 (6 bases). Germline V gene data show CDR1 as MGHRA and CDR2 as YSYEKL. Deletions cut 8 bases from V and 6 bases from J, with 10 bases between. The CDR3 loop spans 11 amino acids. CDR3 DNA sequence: TGCGCCAGCCGTTACAGGGATGGCTACACCTTC. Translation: CASRYRDGYTF.

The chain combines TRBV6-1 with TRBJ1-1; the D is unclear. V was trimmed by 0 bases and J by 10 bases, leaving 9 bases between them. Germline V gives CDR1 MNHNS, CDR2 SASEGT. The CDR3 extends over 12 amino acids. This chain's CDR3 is CASSEAIVAAFF. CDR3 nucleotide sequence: TGTGCCAGCAGTGAAGCGATTGTAGCAGCTTTCTTT.

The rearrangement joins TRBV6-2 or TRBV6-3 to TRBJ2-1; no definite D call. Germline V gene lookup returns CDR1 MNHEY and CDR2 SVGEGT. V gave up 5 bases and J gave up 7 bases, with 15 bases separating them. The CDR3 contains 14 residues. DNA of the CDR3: TGTGCCAGCAGTCCGGTGGTCCACGGGAATGAGCAGTTCTTC. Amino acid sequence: CASSPVVHGNEQFF.